Listed below are T cell receptor beta chains from one sample, sequenced in a study of cytomegalovirus exposure and HLA in healthy donors. The method was immunoSEQ multiplex PCR; TCRdb's version includes in-frame clones alone and lacks a portion of them. There are more than 95,000 clones in the sample; 76% occur only once, and about a tenth lies in the top ten. Sequencing was carried out using PBMCs. Receptor source: a woman under 30 in good health and CMV-seropositive. CDR3s include the opening cysteine and the closing phenylalanine or tryptophan. The D gene is left open where the match is weak. Size values are once, few and many counts, or a class for expanded clones, and some rows have none.

d_gene: TRBD1; abundance: .; v_gene: TRBV12-5; j_gene: TRBJ2-7; CDR3nt: TGTGCTAGTGGTTTGGCCCGGACAGGGGAATTCCCCTACGAGCAGTACTTC; CDR3aa: CASGLARTGEFPYEQYF
d_gene: .; abundance: .; v_gene: TRBV2; j_gene: TRBJ1-2; CDR3nt: TGTGCCAGCAGTCCAGGGTATGGCTACACCTTC; CDR3aa: CASSPGYGYTF
d_gene: .; abundance: .; v_gene: TRBV4-3; j_gene: TRBJ2-6; CDR3nt: TGCGCCAGCAGCCAATCACCGGACAACTCTGGGGCCAACGTCCTGACTTTC; CDR3aa: CASSQSPDNSGANVLTF
d_gene: .; abundance: .; v_gene: TRBV9; j_gene: TRBJ2-7; CDR3nt: TGTGCCAGCAGCCCAGGGTACGACGAGCAGTACTTC; CDR3aa: CASSPGYDEQYF
d_gene: .; abundance: .; v_gene: TRBV5-8; j_gene: TRBJ2-7; CDR3nt: TGTGCCAGCAGCCCCCGGAGCTCCTACGAGCAGTACTTC; CDR3aa: CASSPRSSYEQYF
d_gene: TRBD2; abundance: .; v_gene: TRBV11-3; j_gene: TRBJ2-1; CDR3nt: TGTGCCAGCAGCTTTAGCGGGAGTGGAAACAATGAGCAGTTCTTC; CDR3aa: CASSFSGSGNNEQFF
d_gene: .; abundance: .; v_gene: TRBV7-2; j_gene: TRBJ1-2; CDR3nt: TGTGCCAGCAGCTTAGTACTCCTGGGAGACTATGGCTACACCTTC; CDR3aa: CASSLVLLGDYGYTF
d_gene: .; abundance: .; v_gene: TRBV5-1; j_gene: TRBJ2-3; CDR3nt: TGCGCCAGCAGCAAAGGGACTAGCACAGATACGCAGTATTTT; CDR3aa: CASSKGTSTDTQYF
d_gene: TRBD2; abundance: .; v_gene: TRBV9; j_gene: TRBJ2-7; CDR3nt: TGTGCCAGCAGCCCGGGACTAAGGTTCTCCTACGAGCAGTACTTC; CDR3aa: CASSPGLRFSYEQYF
d_gene: .; abundance: .; v_gene: TRBV6-5; j_gene: TRBJ1-1; CDR3nt: TGTGCCAGCAGTTTCCGGGGGTCCCTCACTGAAGCTTTCTTT; CDR3aa: CASSFRGSLTEAFF
d_gene: .; abundance: .; v_gene: TRBV6-5; j_gene: TRBJ2-7; CDR3nt: TGTGCCAGCAGTTCCCCCCGGGACTTCTACGAGCAGTACTTC; CDR3aa: CASSSPRDFYEQYF
d_gene: .; abundance: .; v_gene: TRBV5-1; j_gene: TRBJ1-3; CDR3nt: TGCGCCAGCAGCCGTGGGGCAGTCAGCTCTGGAAACACCATATATTTT; CDR3aa: CASSRGAVSSGNTIYF
d_gene: .; abundance: .; v_gene: TRBV2; j_gene: TRBJ2-1; CDR3nt: TGTGCCAGCAGTGATCCCCCGGAGGGCCCTCGGAATGAGCAGTTCTTC; CDR3aa: CASSDPPEGPRNEQFF
d_gene: .; abundance: .; v_gene: TRBV5-1; j_gene: TRBJ1-3; CDR3nt: TGCGCCAGCAGCTTGGCGACGCGGGGGCCCGCTGGAAACACCATATATTTT; CDR3aa: CASSLATRGPAGNTIYF
d_gene: TRBD1; abundance: .; v_gene: TRBV4-2; j_gene: TRBJ1-2; CDR3nt: TGTGCCAGCAGCCAAGAACCCGGGACAGTCTATGGCTACACCTTC; CDR3aa: CASSQEPGTVYGYTF
d_gene: TRBD1; abundance: .; v_gene: TRBV9; j_gene: TRBJ1-1; CDR3nt: TGTGCCAGCAGCCCGACAGGGGGGAACACTGAAGCTTTCTTT; CDR3aa: CASSPTGGNTEAFF
d_gene: .; abundance: few; v_gene: TRBV7-8; j_gene: TRBJ2-1; CDR3nt: TGTGCCAGCAGCTTAGTTGGGGGGTGGGATGAGCAGTTCTTC; CDR3aa: CASSLVGGWDEQFF
d_gene: .; abundance: .; v_gene: TRBV9; j_gene: TRBJ1-1; CDR3nt: TGTGCCAGCAGCTCTCGAGGAGGGAACTACGCTGAAGCTTTCTTT; CDR3aa: CASSSRGGNYAEAFF
d_gene: .; abundance: .; v_gene: TRBV7-9; j_gene: TRBJ2-7; CDR3nt: TGTGCCAGCAGCTCACTAGGCCACGAGCAGTACTTC; CDR3aa: CASSSLGHEQYF
d_gene: .; abundance: .; v_gene: TRBV25-1; j_gene: TRBJ1-2; CDR3nt: TGTGCCAGCATTTCAGCAGGGAGGTACTATGGCTACACCTTC; CDR3aa: CASISAGRYYGYTF
d_gene: TRBD1; abundance: .; v_gene: TRBV5-1; j_gene: TRBJ1-1; CDR3nt: TGCGCCAGCAGAGAGCAGGGGGTCACTGAAGCTTTCTTT; CDR3aa: CASREQGVTEAFF
d_gene: .; abundance: .; v_gene: TRBV5-1; j_gene: TRBJ2-7; CDR3nt: TGCGCCAGCAGCTCCTACAGGGACTCCTACGAGCAGTACTTC; CDR3aa: CASSSYRDSYEQYF
d_gene: .; abundance: .; v_gene: TRBV27; j_gene: TRBJ2-7; CDR3nt: TGTGCCAGCAGTGTCACTCCTCTAGCGTACGAGCAGTACTTC; CDR3aa: CASSVTPLAYEQYF
d_gene: .; abundance: .; v_gene: TRBV15; j_gene: TRBJ2-1; CDR3nt: TGTGCCACCAGCAGAGACCCGGTCTTCAATGAGCAGTTCTTC; CDR3aa: CATSRDPVFNEQFF
d_gene: TRBD2; abundance: .; v_gene: TRBV2; j_gene: TRBJ2-1; CDR3nt: TGTGCCAGCCCGACTAGCGGGGTATCCTACAATGAGCAGTTCTTC; CDR3aa: CASPTSGVSYNEQFF
d_gene: TRBD1; abundance: .; v_gene: TRBV5-1; j_gene: TRBJ2-2; CDR3nt: TGCGCCAGCAGCCTACAGGGGGCCGGGGAGCTGTTTTTT; CDR3aa: CASSLQGAGELFF
d_gene: TRBD2; abundance: once; v_gene: TRBV23-1; j_gene: TRBJ2-4; CDR3nt: TGCGCCAGCAGTCAACGACTAGCGGGGGGGCTTTCCAAAAACATTCAGTACTTC; CDR3aa: CASSQRLAGGLSKNIQYF
d_gene: .; abundance: .; v_gene: TRBV2; j_gene: TRBJ1-1; CDR3nt: TGTGCCAGCAGTGACGCTACTCCTGAAGCTTTCTTT; CDR3aa: CASSDATPEAFF
d_gene: TRBD2; abundance: .; v_gene: TRBV9; j_gene: TRBJ2-2; CDR3nt: TGTGCCAGCAGCAAGCGGGGGGGGACCGGGGAGCTGTTTTTT; CDR3aa: CASSKRGGTGELFF
d_gene: .; abundance: .; v_gene: TRBV6-5; j_gene: TRBJ1-2; CDR3nt: TGTGCCAGCAACTCCCAAGGGGGGGGGTACTATGGCTACACCTTC; CDR3aa: CASNSQGGGYYGYTF
d_gene: TRBD1; abundance: .; v_gene: TRBV7-9; j_gene: TRBJ1-2; CDR3nt: TGTGCCAGCAGCTTCAAACAGGGGGCGCCGGGCTATGGCTACACCTTC; CDR3aa: CASSFKQGAPGYGYTF
d_gene: .; abundance: .; v_gene: TRBV5-6; j_gene: TRBJ2-7; CDR3nt: TGTGCCAGCAGCTTGGGGCTAGTCCCCCTCGAGCAGTACTTC; CDR3aa: CASSLGLVPLEQYF
d_gene: TRBD2; abundance: .; v_gene: TRBV7-9; j_gene: TRBJ2-1; CDR3nt: TGTGCCAGCAGCTTGGGACTAGCGGGGGGGCGAGGGTACAATGAGCAGTTCTTC; CDR3aa: CASSLGLAGGRGYNEQFF
d_gene: TRBD2; abundance: .; v_gene: TRBV7-9; j_gene: TRBJ2-7; CDR3nt: TGTGCCAGCAGCACCCTTCCGGGACTAGCGGGCGGGGCCTACGAGCAGTACTTC; CDR3aa: CASSTLPGLAGGAYEQYF
d_gene: .; abundance: .; v_gene: TRBV29-1; j_gene: TRBJ2-1; CDR3nt: TGCAGCGTTGAAGGTTTCGGCTCCTACAATGAGCAGTTCTTC; CDR3aa: CSVEGFGSYNEQFF
d_gene: TRBD1; abundance: .; v_gene: TRBV14; j_gene: TRBJ1-4; CDR3nt: TGTGCCAGCAGCGATGGGACAGCCAGACAAAGGGAAAAACTGTTTTTT; CDR3aa: CASSDGTARQREKLFF
d_gene: TRBD1; abundance: .; v_gene: TRBV27; j_gene: TRBJ1-5; CDR3nt: TGTGCCAGCAGTTCCCTGGGACAGGTGCATCTCAATCAGCCCCAGCATTTT; CDR3aa: CASSSLGQVHLNQPQHF
d_gene: .; abundance: .; v_gene: TRBV6-4; j_gene: TRBJ2-2; CDR3nt: TGTGCCAGCAGTGTGGTTCTAGGTGCCGGGGAGCTGTTTTTT; CDR3aa: CASSVVLGAGELFF
d_gene: TRBD1; abundance: few; v_gene: TRBV6-1; j_gene: TRBJ2-2; CDR3nt: TGTGCCAGCAGTGTAGTACAGGGGGCCACCGGGGAGCTGTTTTTT; CDR3aa: CASSVVQGATGELFF
d_gene: .; abundance: .; v_gene: TRBV5-4; j_gene: TRBJ1-2; CDR3nt: TGTGCCAGCAGCTCATTACAGGGCTTTAGCGGCTACACCTTC; CDR3aa: CASSSLQGFSGYTF
d_gene: TRBD1; abundance: .; v_gene: TRBV27; j_gene: TRBJ2-7; CDR3nt: TGTGCCAGCGCCGGGACAGGGGGAACCTACGAGCAGTACTTC; CDR3aa: CASAGTGGTYEQYF
d_gene: .; abundance: .; v_gene: TRBV7-3; j_gene: TRBJ1-1; CDR3nt: TGTGCCAGCAGCTTGTTCGATCAGGGTGAAGCTTTCTTT; CDR3aa: CASSLFDQGEAFF
d_gene: TRBD2; abundance: .; v_gene: TRBV29-1; j_gene: TRBJ2-1; CDR3nt: TGCAGCGTTGAGGGACTAGATGGGGGCTCCTACAATGAGCAGTTCTTC; CDR3aa: CSVEGLDGGSYNEQFF
d_gene: TRBD1; abundance: few; v_gene: TRBV9; j_gene: TRBJ2-7; CDR3nt: TGTGCCAGCAGCGTAGGGACAGGGTCCAACTACGAGCAGTACTTC; CDR3aa: CASSVGTGSNYEQYF
d_gene: .; abundance: .; v_gene: TRBV10-2; j_gene: TRBJ1-1; CDR3nt: TGCGCCACCAGACTCCAGGGATCGAACACTGAAGCTTTCTTT; CDR3aa: CATRLQGSNTEAFF
d_gene: .; abundance: .; v_gene: TRBV7-3; j_gene: TRBJ2-1; CDR3nt: TGTGCCAGCAGCCCGGGACTCGGGTACAATGAGCAGTTCTTC; CDR3aa: CASSPGLGYNEQFF
d_gene: .; abundance: .; v_gene: TRBV5-6; j_gene: TRBJ2-1; CDR3nt: TGTGCCAGCAGCCCAGGCATACCCTCCTACAATGAGCAGTTCTTC; CDR3aa: CASSPGIPSYNEQFF
d_gene: TRBD1; abundance: .; v_gene: TRBV10-1; j_gene: TRBJ2-7; CDR3nt: TGCGCCAGCAGCCGGGACAGGGGCCTCTCCTACGAGCAGTACTTC; CDR3aa: CASSRDRGLSYEQYF
d_gene: .; abundance: .; v_gene: TRBV7-9; j_gene: TRBJ2-3; CDR3nt: TGTGCCAGCAGCAATCGAGGCAGCACAGATACGCAGTATTTT; CDR3aa: CASSNRGSTDTQYF
d_gene: TRBD1; abundance: .; v_gene: TRBV5-4; j_gene: TRBJ1-2; CDR3nt: TGTGCCAGCAGCTCGGACAGGGTTGGCTACACCTTC; CDR3aa: CASSSDRVGYTF
d_gene: .; abundance: .; v_gene: TRBV7-8; j_gene: TRBJ1-1; CDR3nt: TGTGCCAGCAGCTTAGGGAAGGGGCGTAGCACTGAAGCTTTCTTT; CDR3aa: CASSLGKGRSTEAFF
d_gene: TRBD1; abundance: .; v_gene: TRBV18; j_gene: TRBJ1-4; CDR3nt: TGTGCCAGCTCACCCGGGACAGGGGGAGAAAAACTGTTTTTT; CDR3aa: CASSPGTGGEKLFF
d_gene: TRBD1; abundance: once; v_gene: TRBV6-4; j_gene: TRBJ2-1; CDR3nt: TGTGCCAGCAGTGGACAGGGGGCACCCTACAATGAGCAGTTCTTC; CDR3aa: CASSGQGAPYNEQFF
d_gene: TRBD1; abundance: .; v_gene: TRBV29-1; j_gene: TRBJ2-1; CDR3nt: TGCAGCGACAGTACAGGGGGCTATGAGCAGTTCTTC; CDR3aa: CSDSTGGYEQFF
d_gene: TRBD2; abundance: .; v_gene: TRBV4-3; j_gene: TRBJ2-2; CDR3nt: TGCGCCAGCAGCCAAGAGGGTAGCGGGAGCGCCGGGGAGCTGTTTTTT; CDR3aa: CASSQEGSGSAGELFF